The 28 T cell receptor beta chains listed next were all sequenced from one sample in a study of cytomegalovirus exposure and HLA in healthy donors. Primers included in the PCR were 60 Vbeta and 13 Jbeta primers. Generated by immunoSEQ multiplex PCR, the TCRdb table keeps only in-frame clones and is missing some. The sample has 180,000 or so clones; 82% are singletons. Sequencing was performed on PBMCs. The receptors shown here come from a man aged 35 to 55 in good health and CMV-seronegative.

The rearrangement links TRBV28 to TRBJ1-5; TRBD1 might be the D (6 bases). This CDR3 contains 17 residues. CDR1 is MDHEN, CDR2 SYDVKM, per germline. V was cut by 5 bases and J by 4 bases, with 21 bases left in between. The CDR3 loop is CASSPYPTGGTNQPQHF. Here the CDR3 DNA reads TGTGCCAGCAGTCCCTACCCGACAGGTGGCACGAATCAGCCCCAGCATTTT.

The rearrangement links TRBV28 to TRBJ1-1, with TRBD1 identical over 8 bases. The V and J ends lost 5 bases and 0 bases, in that order; junction bases with no gene match: 8. From germline, CDR1 is MDHEN and CDR2 SYDVKM. The CDR3 runs 16 residues. This chain's CDR3 is CASSPYGGQVNTEAFF. In DNA, the CDR3 is TGTGCCAGCAGTCCCTATGGGGGACAGGTGAACACTGAAGCTTTCTTT.

The chain carries TRBV14 and TRBJ2-7; TRBD1 might be the D (5 bases). The V and J ends lost 4 bases and 2 bases respectively, with 12 bases between them. The V gene's germline CDR1 is SGHDN and CDR2 FVKESK. This CDR3 is 14 amino acids long. CDR3 loop: CASSLRTNTYEQYF. The CDR3 coding sequence is TGTGCCAGCAGCCTTAGGACAAATACCTACGAGCAGTACTTC.

CDR3 sequence: CASSNRQVSGNTIYF. CDR3 coding DNA: TGTGCCAGCAGTAATCGACAGGTATCTGGAAACACCATATATTTT. The chain has TRBV28 and TRBJ1-3; a weak D match, TRBD1 (6 bases). The CDR3 is made up of 15 amino acids. V was pared by 5 bases and J by 1 base, with 12 bases between. In germline, CDR1 is MDHEN, CDR2 SYDVKM.

The genes are TRBV5-1 and TRBJ2-5, with a tentative D call TRBD1 (5 bases). This CDR3 region has 13 residues. Germline lookup yields CDR1 SGHRS and CDR2 YFSETQ. The ends were cut back, 5 bases at V and 2 bases at J, with 10 bases in the middle. The DNA for the CDR3 is TGCGCCAGCAGGGTGGGGCCGCAAGAGACCCAGTACTTC. Translation: CASRVGPQETQYF.

The chain uses TRBV6-1 and TRBJ2-5; 9 bases line up with TRBD1. The germline CDR1 and CDR2 sequences are MNHNS and SASEGT. This CDR3 spans 12 amino acids. V shed 10 bases and J 4 bases; nucleotides not matched to a gene: 4. The CDR3 DNA follows: TGTGCCACAGGGACAGGGCGAGAGACCCAGTACTTC. Protein sequence: CATGTGRETQYF.

This clone was counted a single time. The chain links TRBV2 to TRBJ2-1, with 8 bases fitting TRBD2. J lost 4 bases, V lost 7 bases, and 6 bases had no gene match. Germline CDR1 SNHLY, CDR2 FYNNEI. This CDR3 spans 14 amino acids. CDR3 in DNA: TGTGCCAGCACTTTTAGCGGGATGTACAATGAGCAGTTCTTC. Translated: CASTFSGMYNEQFF.

This chain links TRBV5-1 with TRBJ1-1; D is uncertain. V lost 0 bases, J lost 4 bases, and 7 bases lay in between. The CDR3 extends over 13 amino acids. CDR1 is SGHRS, CDR2 YFSETQ, per germline. CDR3 sequence (DNA): TGCGCCAGCAGCTTGGATTACGGCACTGAAGCTTTCTTT. It yields the protein CASSLDYGTEAFF.

This sequence joins TRBV29-1 and TRBJ2-1; perhaps TRBD1 as D (6 bases). The CDR3 contains 11 residues. Trimming stripped 5 bases from V and 5 bases from J, with 7 bases between. Germline CDR1 SQVTM, CDR2 ANQGSEA. DNA for the CDR3: TGCAGCGTTCAGGGGAACAATGAGCAGTTCTTC. Translating it yields CSVQGNNEQFF.

The chain links TRBV29-1 to TRBJ1-3; D remains unclear. CDR3 length equals 13 residues. The germline V and J ends were trimmed by 4 bases and 0 bases, with 7 bases remaining between them. Germline V CDR1 and CDR2: SQVTM, ANQGSEA. CDR3 sequence (DNA): TGCAGCGTTGGAGATCGCTCTGGAAACACCATATATTTT. It encodes CSVGDRSGNTIYF.

This clone has only a few counts. As DNA, the CDR3 is TGTGCCAGCTCACCACCAGAGGTTAGGGAGACCCAGTACTTC. Translation gives CASSPPEVRETQYF. The chain has TRBV18 and TRBJ2-5; D is uncertain. Germline loops: CDR1 KGHSH, CDR2 LQKENI. The CDR3 spans 14 residues. Trimming stripped 0 bases from V and 5 bases from J, with 10 bases between. The complete variable domain, with remaining parts taken from reference TRBV18 and TRBJ2-5, reads NAGVMQNPRHLVRRRGQEARLRCSPMKGHSHVYWYRQLPEEGLKFMVYLQKENIIDESGMPKERFSAEFPKEGPSILRIQQVVRGDSAAYFCASSPPEVRETQYFGPGTRLLVL.

The chain uses TRBV6-1 and TRBJ1-1; TRBD1 aligns across 7 bases. The CDR3 covers 13 residues. Germline V lookup: CDR1 MNHNS, CDR2 SASEGT. Trimming took 4 bases from V and 5 from J; bases not matched to a gene: 4. The CDR3 loop reads CASSGQGRTEAFF. The CDR3 DNA reads as TGTGCCAGCAGTGGACAGGGTAGAACTGAAGCTTTCTTT.

The chain recombines TRBV27 with TRBJ2-1, with 13 nucleotides matching TRBD2. The CDR3 is 17 amino acids. Germline lookup yields CDR1 MNHEY and CDR2 SMNVEV (reference sequence). Trimming removed 1 base from V and 7 bases from J; junction bases left unmatched: 7. In DNA form, the CDR3 reads TGTGCCAGCAGTTTATTAACTAGCGGGAGGGCTGGGAATGAGCAGTTCTTC. Residues: CASSLLTSGRAGNEQFF.

The chain uses TRBV6-5 and TRBJ2-7; 11 bases fit TRBD1. Trimming removed 6 bases from V and 5 bases from J; junction bases left unmatched: 9. Germline CDR1 reads MNHEY; CDR2 reads SVGAGI. CDR3 length: 15 residues. Here the CDR3 DNA reads TGTGCCAGCAGCCCGGGGACAGGGGGGAGAAACGAGCAGTACTTC. Protein product: CASSPGTGGRNEQYF.

The chain is built from TRBV10-3 and TRBJ2-5, with D uncertain. CDR1 and CDR2 (germline): ENHRY, SYGVKD. The V and J ends lost 11 bases and 5 bases respectively, with 6 bases between them. This CDR3 comprises 9 residues. CDR3 sequence reads: CAPRETQYF. The CDR3 DNA follows: TGTGCCCCCCGGGAGACCCAGTACTTC.

J is TRBJ1-2 and V is TRBV30; TRBD1 is a possible D gene (6 bases). V was shortened by 3 bases and J by 8 bases, with 16 bases between the two germline ends. Germline V gives CDR1 GTSNPN, CDR2 SVGIG (reference sequence). CDR3 length: 13 amino acids. DNA for the CDR3: TGTGCCTGGAGAACTCAGGGGTTCGGAGGCTACACCTTC. Amino acids: CAWRTQGFGGYTF. The entire variable domain, with the rest obtained from reference TRBV30 and TRBJ1-2, is as follows: SQTIHQWPATLVQPVGSPLSLECTVEGTSNPNLYWYRQAAGRGLQLLFYSVGIGQISSEVPQNLSASRPQDRQFILSSKKLLLSDSGFYLCAWRTQGFGGYTFGSGTRLTVV.

This chain connects TRBV21-1 to TRBJ2-7; the D call in the table, TRBD1, was not verified against the DNA. TRBV21-1 is noted as a pseudogene. CDR3 size: 17 residues. The CDR3 region is CASSKESKTGDLWEQYF. CDR3 nucleotides: TGTGCCAGCAGCAAAGAGAGTAAGACAGGGGATCTTTGGGAGCAGTACTTC.

The V call is TRBV7-9, the J call TRBJ2-2; 9 nucleotides align to TRBD2. V trimming: 5 bases; J trimming: 4 bases; junction bases outside the gene matches: 5. This CDR3 region has 15 residues. Germline-derived CDR1 and CDR2 are SEHNR and FQNEAQ (reference sequence). Written as DNA, the CDR3 is TGTGCCAGCAGCCCATGGACTAGCGTCACCGGGGAGCTGTTTTTT. It encodes CASSPWTSVTGELFF.

Comments on this clone: One end of the junction is discordant with germline, which a read error may explain. The genes are TRBV7-7 and TRBJ2-7, with D possibly being TRBD1 or TRBD2 (6 bases each). Germline CDR1 reads SSHAT; CDR2 reads FNYEAQ (reference sequence). CDR3 length: 13 amino acids. The CDR3 spells CASSLGGQLEQYF. The CDR3 coding sequence is TGTGCTAGCAGCTTAGGGGGGCAGTTGGAGCAGTACTTC.

In nucleotides, the CDR3 is TGTGCCTGGAGTCCTGACCCGCGGGGTATGGATACGCAGTATTTT. Translated, it gives CAWSPDPRGMDTQYF. The V and J genes are TRBV30 and TRBJ2-3, with a tentative D call TRBD2 (6 bases). Trimming removed 2 bases from V and 6 bases from J, with 18 bases in between. CDR3 size: 15 residues. Germline V gene data show CDR1 as GTSNPN and CDR2 as SVGIG (reference sequence).

This chain connects TRBV6-1 to TRBJ2-7, with 12 bases identical to TRBD2. From germline, CDR1 is MNHNS and CDR2 SASEGT. The CDR3 spans 14 residues. The J segment lost 3 bases and the V segment lost 5 bases, leaving 2 bases of the junction unmatched. The DNA for the CDR3 is TGTGCCAGCAGTCAGGGACTAGCGGGCTACGAGCAGTACTTC. Translating it yields CASSQGLAGYEQYF.

The gene calls are TRBV5-1 and TRBJ2-3, with TRBD2 matching 7 bases. Germline CDR1 is SGHRS and CDR2 is YFSETQ. The length of the CDR3 is 15 residues. V shed 2 bases, J shed 1 base, and the junction held 4 bases outside the gene matches. CDR3 amino acids: CASSLRLAGTDTQYF. The CDR3 bases are TGCGCCAGCAGCTTACGGCTAGCGGGCACAGATACGCAGTATTTT.

CDR3 nucleotides: TGTGCCAGCAACCTAGCGGGGGGGCTCGGGACCCAGTACTTC. Translating gives CASNLAGGLGTQYF. The chain carries TRBV6-5 and TRBJ2-5; 12 bases map to TRBD2. V gave up 7 bases and J gave up 7 bases; unmatched junction bases: 7. This CDR3 has 14 residues. CDR1 MNHEY and CDR2 SVGAGI come from the germline V gene.

The genes are TRBV27 and TRBJ2-7, with D possibly matching TRBD2 (5 bases). This CDR3 contains 19 residues. V was trimmed by 6 bases and J by 2 bases, leaving 29 bases between them. Germline V CDR1 and CDR2: MNHEY, SMNVEV (reference sequence). The CDR3 region has the DNA TGTGCCAGCAGCCCAAGGGCGGGCGGCGTCACTAGGGCCCCCTACGAGCAGTACTTC. Its protein product is CASSPRAGGVTRAPYEQYF.

The J gene is TRBJ2-5, the V gene TRBV7-2; a weak D match, TRBD2 (7 bases). Trimming stripped 8 bases from V and 4 bases from J, with 20 bases between. Germline V gene lookup returns CDR1 SGHTA and CDR2 FQGNSA. The CDR3 has 15 residues. CDR3 bases: TGTGCCAGCCTCGCTGGGGGACGGGGGGCAGAGACCCAGTACTTC. Protein sequence: CASLAGGRGAETQYF.

Here the CDR3 reads CASSSPGLAGGKGELFF. CDR3 DNA sequence: TGTGCCAGCAGCTCGCCGGGACTAGCGGGAGGGAAGGGGGAGCTGTTTTTT. V usage is TRBV7-2 and J usage is TRBJ2-2; 16 bases agree with TRBD2. V was pared by 4 bases and J by 8 bases, with 7 bases of the junction left unmatched. In germline, CDR1 is SGHTA, CDR2 FQGNSA. The CDR3 sequence is 17 residues long.

The chain couples TRBV10-3 to TRBJ1-3; 8 positions match TRBD1. The CDR3 extends over 15 amino acids. Looked up from germline, CDR1 is ENHRY and CDR2 is SYGVKD. V lost 0 bases, J lost 6 bases, and 4 bases stayed unmatched. Here the CDR3 reads CAISESDRGLNTIYF. The CDR3 nucleotides are TGTGCCATCAGTGAGTCTGACAGGGGATTAAACACCATATATTTT.

This clone was seen a handful of times. The rearrangement uses TRBV6-1 and TRBJ1-1; D perhaps matches TRBD1 (6 bases). Trimming took off 6 bases at V and 4 bases at J, with 15 bases between the two ends. Germline loops: CDR1 MNHNS, CDR2 SASEGT. The CDR3 loop spans 14 amino acids. CDR3 residues: CASRMDRGATEAFF. CDR3 nucleotides: TGTGCCAGCAGGATGGACCGGGGGGCCACTGAAGCTTTCTTT.